What follows are 16 T cell receptor beta chains derived from one specimen sequenced in a study of radiotherapy plus CTLA-4 blockade in lung cancer. Repertoires were generated with immunoSEQ multiplex PCR, while TCRdb's copy carries only in-frame clones and drops some. This repertoire shows tens of thousands of clones, around 79% found once; its top ten account for roughly a tenth. The specimen comprised peripheral blood, sampled from a patient treated with radiotherapy plus ipilimumab. These receptors were taken from a human donor with non-small cell lung cancer who had a complete response to radiotherapy plus ipilimumab.

The CDR3 region has the DNA TGTGCCAGCAGTGGGGGGACAGGGGTCGAAAAACTGTTTTTT. Protein product: CASSGGTGVEKLFF. The chain has TRBV2 and TRBJ1-4, with TRBD1 identical over 10 bases. Looked up from germline, CDR1 is SNHLY and CDR2 is FYNNEI. With V trimmed by 4 bases and J by 8 bases, 4 bases remained unmatched. The CDR3 covers 14 residues.

The chain uses TRBV30 and TRBJ1-6; TRBD1 is a possible D gene (6 bases). The V end lost 3 bases, the J end lost 7 bases, and 13 bases lay between the germline ends. The V gene's germline CDR1 is GTSNPN and CDR2 SVGIG (reference sequence). The CDR3 contains 14 residues. CDR3 loop: CAWSPGGGNSPLHF. CDR3 bases: TGTGCCTGGAGCCCCGGGGGGGGCAATTCACCCCTCCACTTT.

The V call is TRBV7-2, the J call TRBJ1-4, with TRBD1 matching over 10 bases. Trimming removed 3 bases from V and 2 bases from J; junction bases left unmatched: 0. The CDR3 is 15 residues long. Germline V gene lookup returns CDR1 SGHTA and CDR2 FQGNSA. CDR3 amino acids: CASSLTGGTNEKLFF. The DNA for the CDR3 is TGTGCCAGCAGCTTGACAGGGGGCACTAATGAAAAACTGTTTTTT.

This clone has only a few counts. This sequence joins TRBV29-1 and TRBJ2-5; D is perhaps TRBD1 (6 bases). Trimming pared 7 bases from V and 0 bases from J, leaving 12 bases between. Germline V gene lookup returns CDR1 SQVTM and CDR2 ANQGSEA. The CDR3 is made up of 13 amino acids. CDR3 nucleotides: TGCAGCGCTAAAACAGGGTACCAAGAGACCCAGTACTTC. Translation gives CSAKTGYQETQYF.

The chain recombines TRBV6-1 with TRBJ2-1, with unresolved D. V was pared by 9 bases and J by 9 bases, with 15 bases between. The germline V gene has CDR1 MNHNS and CDR2 SASEGT. This CDR3 is built from 12 residues. CDR3 in amino acids: CASHGEELEQFF. The CDR3 DNA follows: TGTGCCAGTCACGGAGAAGAACTTGAGCAGTTCTTC.

The chain combines TRBV7-6 with TRBJ1-6, with 8 positions matching TRBD1. The V gene end was trimmed by 5 bases and the J gene end by 8 bases; junction bases not matched to a gene: 5. This CDR3 is built from 14 residues. In germline, CDR1 is SGHVS, CDR2 FNYEAQ. The CDR3 loop reads CASSPQGADSPLHF. The CDR3 DNA follows: TGTGCCAGCAGCCCTCAGGGGGCTGATTCACCCCTCCACTTT.

The rearrangement links TRBV6-7 to TRBJ1-3, with D uncertain. TRBV6-7 is treated as an ORF (open reading frame) with a function not yet certain. The V end lost 6 bases, the J end lost 9 bases, and 15 bases lay between the germline ends. The CDR3 runs to 13 residues. CDR3 sequence reads: CASSLTDRATIYF. The DNA of the CDR3 is TGTGCCAGCAGCTTGACCGATCGGGCCACCATATATTTT.

The chain uses TRBV11-3 and TRBJ1-4, with D possibly matching TRBD1 (6 bases). The CDR3 totals 16 residues. The V end lost 3 bases, the J end lost 2 bases, and 13 bases lay between the germline ends. Germline lookup yields CDR1 SGHNT and CDR2 YENEEA. CDR3 in amino acids: CASSLGGRATNEKLFF. For the CDR3, the DNA is TGTGCCAGCAGCTTGGGGGGCAGGGCGACTAATGAAAAACTGTTTTTT.

The chain recombines TRBV6-5 with TRBJ1-2; 9 nucleotides line up with TRBD1. Germline V gene data show CDR1 as MNHEY and CDR2 as SVGAGI. The junction had 2 bases not matched to a gene; V was cut back by 4 bases and J by 5 bases. This CDR3 spans 13 amino acids. CDR3 bases: TGTGCCAGCAGTTGGGGACAGGGATATGGCTACACCTTC. Translating gives CASSWGQGYGYTF.

The rearrangement links TRBV19 to TRBJ1-2, with TRBD1 matching 9 bases. Germline trimming cut 6 bases from V and 8 bases from J; bases unmatched to any gene: 7. Germline V lookup: CDR1 LNHDA, CDR2 SQIVND (reference sequence). The CDR3 spans 13 residues. This chain's CDR3 is CASRGTGWEGYTF. The CDR3 nucleotides read TGTGCCAGTAGGGGGACAGGGTGGGAAGGCTACACCTTC.

The gene calls are TRBV19 and TRBJ1-4; D remains unclear. The CDR3 has 15 residues. The ends were cut back, 0 bases at V and 8 bases at J, with 13 bases in the middle. The germline V gene encodes CDR1 LNHDA and CDR2 SQIVND (reference sequence). CDR3 DNA: TGTGCCAGTAGTATAGAAGGCCCTAGAACCGAAAAACTGTTTTTT. It encodes CASSIEGPRTEKLFF.

The chain joins TRBV10-1 to TRBJ1-1, with TRBD1 as a possible D gene (6 bases). From germline, CDR1 is WNHNN and CDR2 SYGVQD (reference sequence). This CDR3 has 14 residues. V lost 7 bases and J 5 bases, leaving 17 bases between the germline ends. CDR3 nucleotide sequence: TGCGCCAGCACCCCAGGTGGGGGGACAACTGAAGCTTTCTTT. Residues: CASTPGGGTTEAFF.

The chain employs TRBV7-6 and TRBJ1-3; no reliable D call. The V gene's germline CDR1 is SGHVS and CDR2 FNYEAQ. CDR3 length: 14 residues. Trimming shortened V by 4 bases and J by 4 bases, and 11 bases separated the two germline ends. CDR3 loop: CASSSPGRGNTIYF. The CDR3 DNA is TGTGCCAGCAGCTCTCCGGGCCGCGGAAACACCATATATTTT.

The rearrangement uses TRBV6-1 and TRBJ1-5; 7 nucleotides match TRBD1. The germline CDR1 and CDR2 sequences are MNHNS and SASEGT. J was trimmed by 5 bases and V by 3 bases; bases with no gene match: 10. This CDR3 spans 16 amino acids. The CDR3 DNA reads TGTGCCAGCAGTGATCTAGGACAGGCACCTTATCAGCCCCAGCATTTT. It specifies CASSDLGQAPYQPQHF.

This clone showed up just a few times. The V gene is TRBV10-2, the J gene TRBJ2-5; no firm D call. The CDR3 is 11 residues long. Trimming cost V 4 bases and J 2 bases, with 2 bases left between them. CDR1 is WSHSY, CDR2 SAAADI, per germline. CDR3 sequence (DNA): TGCGCCAGCAGTGTACAAGAGACCCAGTACTTC. It is translated as CASSVQETQYF.

The V gene is TRBV18, the J gene TRBJ2-5, with 10 positions matching TRBD2. CDR1 and CDR2 (germline): KGHSH, LQKENI. The CDR3 loop spans 18 amino acids. J gave up 5 bases and V 3 bases, and 15 bases lay outside the gene matches. CDR3 DNA sequence: TGTGCCAGCTCACCGTTCCCGGGACTAGCGACCCTAGGGGAGACCCAGTACTTC. It encodes CASSPFPGLATLGETQYF.